This T cell receptor (beta chain) originates from a study of graft-versus-host responses after intestinal transplantation. As for the study in general: Recipients uniformly received anti-thymocyte globulin induction, followed by tacrolimus and steroids for approximately 3 years. Broader study findings: Early after transplant, HvG clones declined as circulating GvH clones peaked.

TCRdb's table, derived via immunoSEQ multiplex PCR, lists solely in-frame clones and lacks some. The table shows about 110,000 clones, with roughly 89% occurring only once. CDR1 is LNHDA and CDR2 is SQIVND in the germline V gene (reference sequence). The length of the CDR3 is 13 residues. Trimming took 9 bases from V and 3 from J; bases not matched to a gene: 3. The count of this clone is one. Its antigen is still unknown. This chain connects TRBV19 to TRBJ1-4, with TRBD1 matching 8 bases. Sequencing used unstimulated CD4+ T cells sorted from spleen or lymph node cells, obtained before transplant. This receptor was identified in a human donor who was the organ donor for an intestinal transplant. The CDR3 DNA follows: TGTGCCAGCCCGGACAGGGCTAATGAAAAACTGTTTTTT. It translates to CASPDRANEKLFF.